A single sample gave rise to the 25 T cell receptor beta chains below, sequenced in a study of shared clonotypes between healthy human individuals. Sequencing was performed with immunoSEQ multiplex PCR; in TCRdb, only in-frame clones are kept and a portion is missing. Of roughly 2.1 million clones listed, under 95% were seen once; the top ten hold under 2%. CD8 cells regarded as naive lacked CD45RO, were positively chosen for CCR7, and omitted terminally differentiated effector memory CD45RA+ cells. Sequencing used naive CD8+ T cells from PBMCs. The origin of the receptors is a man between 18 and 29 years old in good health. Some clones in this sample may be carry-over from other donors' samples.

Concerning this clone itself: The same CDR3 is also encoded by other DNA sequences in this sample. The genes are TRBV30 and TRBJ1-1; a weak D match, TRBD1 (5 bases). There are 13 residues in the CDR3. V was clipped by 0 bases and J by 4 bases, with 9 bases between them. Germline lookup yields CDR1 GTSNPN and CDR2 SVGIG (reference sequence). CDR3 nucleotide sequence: TGTGCCTGGAGTGTTTCCGGGGGCACTGAAGCTTTCTTT. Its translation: CAWSVSGGTEAFF.

CDR3 in amino acids: CASRDPLAGDTQYF. The CDR3 DNA sequence: TGTGCCAGCAGAGACCCCTTAGCAGGGGATACGCAGTATTTT. This chain links TRBV25-1 with TRBJ2-3, with a tentative D call TRBD1 (5 bases). CDR1 MGHDK and CDR2 SYGVNS come from the germline V gene. The CDR3 runs 14 residues. V was trimmed by 6 bases and J by 6 bases, leaving 16 bases between them.

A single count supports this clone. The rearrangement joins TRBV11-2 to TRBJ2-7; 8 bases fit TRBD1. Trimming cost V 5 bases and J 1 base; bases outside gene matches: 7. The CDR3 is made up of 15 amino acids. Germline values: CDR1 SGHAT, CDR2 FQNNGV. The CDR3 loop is CASSHPGQASYEQYF. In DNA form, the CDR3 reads TGTGCCAGCAGCCACCCGGGACAGGCGTCCTACGAGCAGTACTTC.

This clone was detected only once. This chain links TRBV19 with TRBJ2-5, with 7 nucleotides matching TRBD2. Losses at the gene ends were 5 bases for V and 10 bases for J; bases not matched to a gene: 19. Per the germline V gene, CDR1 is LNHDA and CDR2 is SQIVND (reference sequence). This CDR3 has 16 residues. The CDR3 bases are TGTGCCAGTAGTCCCTGGACGCCCACCGGGGGGATTGTCCAGTACTTC. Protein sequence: CASSPWTPTGGIVQYF. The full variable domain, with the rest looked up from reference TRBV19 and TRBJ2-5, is DGGITQSPKYLFRKEGQNVTLSCEQNLNHDAMYWYRQDPGQGLRLIYYSQIVNDFQKGDIAEGYSVSREKKESFPLTVTSAQKNPTAFYLCASSPWTPTGGIVQYFGPGTRLLVL.

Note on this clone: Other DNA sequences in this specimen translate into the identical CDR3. CDR3 in amino acids: CASSPGTGGGYEQYF. In DNA form, the CDR3 reads TGCGCCAGCAGCCCCGGGACAGGGGGCGGGTACGAGCAGTACTTC. The V gene is TRBV5-1, the J gene TRBJ2-7; 12 bases are shared with TRBD1. There are 15 residues in the CDR3. V trimming: 4 bases; J trimming: 4 bases; junction bases outside the gene matches: 6. CDR1 is SGHRS, CDR2 YFSETQ, per germline.

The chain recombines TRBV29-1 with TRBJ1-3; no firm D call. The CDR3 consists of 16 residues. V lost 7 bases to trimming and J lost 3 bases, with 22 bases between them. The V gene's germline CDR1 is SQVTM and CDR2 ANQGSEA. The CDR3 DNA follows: TGCAGCGCTGCTTACCCGTACGGTGGCCTTGGAAACACCATATATTTT. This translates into CSAAYPYGGLGNTIYF. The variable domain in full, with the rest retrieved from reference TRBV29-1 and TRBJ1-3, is SAVISQKPSRDICQRGTSLTIQCQVDSQVTMMFWYRQQPGQSLTLIATANQGSEATYESGFVIDKFPISRPNLTFSTLTVSNMSPEDSSIYLCSAAYPYGGLGNTIYFGEGSWLTVV.

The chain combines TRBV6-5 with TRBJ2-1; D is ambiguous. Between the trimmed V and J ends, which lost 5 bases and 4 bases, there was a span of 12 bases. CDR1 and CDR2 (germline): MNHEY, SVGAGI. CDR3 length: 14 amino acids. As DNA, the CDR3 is TGTGCCAGCAGTATAGGCGGAGAATACAATGAGCAGTTCTTC. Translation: CASSIGGEYNEQFF.

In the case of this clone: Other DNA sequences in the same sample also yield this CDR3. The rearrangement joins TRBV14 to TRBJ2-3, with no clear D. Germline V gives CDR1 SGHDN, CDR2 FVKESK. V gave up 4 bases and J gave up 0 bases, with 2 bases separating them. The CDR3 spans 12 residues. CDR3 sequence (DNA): TGTGCCAGCAGCCCTAGCACAGATACGCAGTATTTT. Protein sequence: CASSPSTDTQYF.

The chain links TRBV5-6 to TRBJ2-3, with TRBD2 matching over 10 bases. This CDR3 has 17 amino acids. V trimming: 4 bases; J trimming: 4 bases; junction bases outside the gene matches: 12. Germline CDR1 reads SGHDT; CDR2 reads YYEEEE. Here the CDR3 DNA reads TGTGCCAGCAGCCGCTCCGGGGTTAGCGGGAGGCCAGATACGCAGTATTTT. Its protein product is CASSRSGVSGRPDTQYF. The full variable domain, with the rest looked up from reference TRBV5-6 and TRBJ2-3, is DAGVTQSPTHLIKTRGQQVTLRCSPKSGHDTVSWYQQALGQGPQFIFQYYEEEERQRGNFPDRFSGHQFPNYSSELNVNALLLGDSALYLCASSRSGVSGRPDTQYFGPGTRLTVL.

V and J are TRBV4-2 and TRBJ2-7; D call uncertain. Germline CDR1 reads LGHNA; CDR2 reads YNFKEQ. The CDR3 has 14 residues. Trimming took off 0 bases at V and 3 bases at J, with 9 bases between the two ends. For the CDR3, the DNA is TGTGCCAGCAGCCAAGAATTCGAGAACTACGAGCAGTACTTC. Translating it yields CASSQEFENYEQYF.

The CDR3 protein is CASSHSADINNEQFF. In DNA, the CDR3 is TGCGCCAGCAGCCACTCGGCGGACATCAACAATGAGCAGTTCTTC. V gene TRBV4-1 combines with J gene TRBJ2-1, with a possible D match to TRBD1 (5 bases). The CDR3 sequence is 15 residues long. CDR1 and CDR2 from the germline V gene are MGHRA and YSYEKL. The V end lost 3 bases, the J end lost 5 bases, and 14 bases lay between the germline ends.

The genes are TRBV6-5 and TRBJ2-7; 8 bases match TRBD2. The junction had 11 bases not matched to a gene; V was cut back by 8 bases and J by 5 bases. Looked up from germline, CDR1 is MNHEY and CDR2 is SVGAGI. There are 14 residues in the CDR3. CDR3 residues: CASAEREYLNEQYF. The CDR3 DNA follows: TGTGCCAGCGCTGAGCGGGAGTATCTAAACGAGCAGTACTTC.

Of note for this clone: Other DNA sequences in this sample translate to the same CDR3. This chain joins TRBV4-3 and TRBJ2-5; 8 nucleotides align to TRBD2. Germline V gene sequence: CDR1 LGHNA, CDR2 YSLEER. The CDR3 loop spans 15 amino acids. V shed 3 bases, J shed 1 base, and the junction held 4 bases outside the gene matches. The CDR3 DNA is TGCGCCAGCAGCCAGGGGACTAGTCCCCAAGAGACCCAGTACTTC. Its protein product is CASSQGTSPQETQYF.

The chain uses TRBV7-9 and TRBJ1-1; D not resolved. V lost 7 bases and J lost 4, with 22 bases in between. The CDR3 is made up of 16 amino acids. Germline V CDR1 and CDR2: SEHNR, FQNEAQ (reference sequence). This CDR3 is CASTSTKPPGTTEAFF. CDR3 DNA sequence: TGTGCCAGCACCTCCACAAAGCCCCCAGGAACCACTGAAGCTTTCTTT. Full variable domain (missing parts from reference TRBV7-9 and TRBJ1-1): DTGVSQNPRHKITKRGQNVTFRCDPISEHNRLYWYRQTLGQGPEFLTYFQNEAQLEKSRLLSDRFSAERPKGSFSTLEIQRTEQGDSAMYLCASTSTKPPGTTEAFFGQGTRLTVV.

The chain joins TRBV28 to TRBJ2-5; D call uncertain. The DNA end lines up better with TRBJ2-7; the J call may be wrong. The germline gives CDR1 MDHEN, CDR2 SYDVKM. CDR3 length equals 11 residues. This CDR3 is CASRREYEQYF. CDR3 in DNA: TGTGCCAGCCGGCGAGAGTACGAGCAGTACTTC.

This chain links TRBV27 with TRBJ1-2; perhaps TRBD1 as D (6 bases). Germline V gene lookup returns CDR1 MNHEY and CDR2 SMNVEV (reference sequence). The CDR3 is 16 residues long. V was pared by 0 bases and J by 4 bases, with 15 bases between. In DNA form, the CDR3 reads TGTGCCAGCAGTTTATCGGGGGGGCAGGCCCCCTATGGCTACACCTTC. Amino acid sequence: CASSLSGGQAPYGYTF.

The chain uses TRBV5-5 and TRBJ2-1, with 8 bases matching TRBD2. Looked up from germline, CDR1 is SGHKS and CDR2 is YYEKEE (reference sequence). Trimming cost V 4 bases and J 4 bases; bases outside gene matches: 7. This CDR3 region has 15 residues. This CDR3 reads CASSHPTSEYNEQFF. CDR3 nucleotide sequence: TGTGCCAGCAGCCATCCGACTAGCGAGTACAATGAGCAGTTCTTC.

CDR3 DNA sequence: TGTGCCAGTAGTATGCCGGGAATGGCTGGAAACACCATATATTTT. This sequence encodes CASSMPGMAGNTIYF. The gene calls are TRBV19 and TRBJ1-3; D gene unclear. V was pared by 3 bases and J by 2 bases, with 11 bases between. This CDR3 spans 15 amino acids. Germline V gives CDR1 LNHDA, CDR2 SQIVND (reference sequence). The entire variable domain, with the rest obtained from reference TRBV19 and TRBJ1-3, is as follows: DGGITQSPKYLFRKEGQNVTLSCEQNLNHDAMYWYRQDPGQGLRLIYYSQIVNDFQKGDIAEGYSVSREKKESFPLTVTSAQKNPTAFYLCASSMPGMAGNTIYFGEGSWLTVV.

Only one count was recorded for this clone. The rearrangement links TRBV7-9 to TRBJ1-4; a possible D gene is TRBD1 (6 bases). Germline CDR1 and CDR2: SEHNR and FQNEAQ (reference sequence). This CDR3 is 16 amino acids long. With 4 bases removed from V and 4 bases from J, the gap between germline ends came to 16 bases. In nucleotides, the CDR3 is TGTGCCAGCAGCTATTCACGGGGAGGGGGTAATGAAAAACTGTTTTTT. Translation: CASSYSRGGGNEKLFF. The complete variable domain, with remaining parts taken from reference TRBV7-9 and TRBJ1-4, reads DTGVSQNPRHKITKRGQNVTFRCDPISEHNRLYWYRQTLGQGPEFLTYFQNEAQLEKSRLLSDRFSAERPKGSFSTLEIQRTEQGDSAMYLCASSYSRGGGNEKLFFGSGTQLSVL.

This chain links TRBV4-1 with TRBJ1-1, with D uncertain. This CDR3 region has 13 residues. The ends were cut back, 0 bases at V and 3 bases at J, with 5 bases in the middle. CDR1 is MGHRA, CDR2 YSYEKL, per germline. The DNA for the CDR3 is TGCGCCAGCAGCCAAGAATCGGACACTGAAGCTTTCTTT. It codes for CASSQESDTEAFF.

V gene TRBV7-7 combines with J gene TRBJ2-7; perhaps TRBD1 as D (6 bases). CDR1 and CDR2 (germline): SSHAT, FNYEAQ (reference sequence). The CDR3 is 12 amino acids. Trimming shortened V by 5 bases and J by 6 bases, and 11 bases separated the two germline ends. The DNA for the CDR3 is TGTGCCAGCAGCCCAGACAGGTGCGAGCAGTACTTC. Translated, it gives CASSPDRCEQYF.

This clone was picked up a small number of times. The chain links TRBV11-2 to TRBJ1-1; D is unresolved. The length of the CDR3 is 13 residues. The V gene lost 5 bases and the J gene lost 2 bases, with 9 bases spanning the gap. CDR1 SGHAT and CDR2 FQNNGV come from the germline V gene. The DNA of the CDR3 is TGTGCCAGCAGCAGGACCGCCAACACTGAAGCTTTCTTT. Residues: CASSRTANTEAFF.

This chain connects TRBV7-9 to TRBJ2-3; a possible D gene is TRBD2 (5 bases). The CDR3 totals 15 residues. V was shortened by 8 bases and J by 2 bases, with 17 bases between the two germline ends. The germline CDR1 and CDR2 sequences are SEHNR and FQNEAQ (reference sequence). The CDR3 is CASGFSSGITDTQYF. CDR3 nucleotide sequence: TGTGCCAGCGGATTTTCTTCGGGGATCACAGATACGCAGTATTTT.

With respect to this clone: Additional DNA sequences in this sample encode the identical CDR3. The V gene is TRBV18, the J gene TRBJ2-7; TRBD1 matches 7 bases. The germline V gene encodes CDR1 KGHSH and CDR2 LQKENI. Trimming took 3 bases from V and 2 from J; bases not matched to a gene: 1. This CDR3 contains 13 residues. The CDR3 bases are TGTGCCAGCTCACCGGGACAGACCTACGAGCAGTACTTC. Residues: CASSPGQTYEQYF.

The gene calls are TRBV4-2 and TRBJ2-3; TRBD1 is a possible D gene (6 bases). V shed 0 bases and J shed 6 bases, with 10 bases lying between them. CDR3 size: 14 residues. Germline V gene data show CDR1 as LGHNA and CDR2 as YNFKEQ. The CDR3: CASSQDWGPDTQYF. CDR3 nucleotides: TGTGCCAGCAGCCAAGACTGGGGGCCGGATACGCAGTATTTT.